These 28 T cell receptor beta chains were all obtained from the same sample, sequenced in a study of T cell responses to AZD1222 COVID-19 vaccine (dated by TCRdb to the early 2020s). Library preparation employed the immunoSEQ multiplex PCR assay. TCRdb provides this immuneACCESS table in a form limited to in-frame rearrangements. Some clones are lacking; in checked studies, under half of them reflect an unresolved V gene, and why the rest are absent is not known. The sample data list roughly 99,000 clones, and 75% to 95% of these were observed just once. Roughly 6% of the sample rests with the top ten. The intended sense of this specimen's time point label: about 28 days (+/-7) after the second vaccine dose. Sequenced material: peripheral blood, taken 28 days after the second AZD1222 dose. All receptors come from an adult who received the AZD1222 COVID-19 vaccine.

The chain employs TRBV6-5 and TRBJ2-3; D remains unclear. The CDR3 extends over 13 amino acids. V gave up 4 bases and J gave up 0 bases, with 5 bases separating them. Germline V gene data show CDR1 as MNHEY and CDR2 as SVGAGI. CDR3 in DNA: TGTGCCAGCAGTTCTTCCAGCACAGATACGCAGTATTTT. Protein product: CASSSSSTDTQYF.

A single count supports this clone. The chain has TRBV9 and TRBJ1-4; TRBD1 matches at 7 bases. This CDR3 region has 15 residues. The V gene's germline CDR1 is SGDLS and CDR2 YYNGEE. The J segment lost 7 bases and the V segment lost 0 bases, leaving 6 bases of the junction unmatched. DNA of the CDR3: TGTGCCAGCAGCGTAGGTACAGGGGACGGTGAAAAACTGTTTTTT. It specifies CASSVGTGDGEKLFF.

The chain couples TRBV3-1 (or the pseudogene TRBV3-2) to TRBJ1-5; 8 bases fit TRBD1. This CDR3 is 16 amino acids long. J lost 1 base, V lost 5 bases, and 7 bases had no gene match. CDR1 LGHDT and CDR2 YNNKEL come from the germline V gene (reference sequence). The CDR3 here is CASSNGQGLSNQPQHF. The CDR3, as DNA: TGTGCCAGCAGCAACGGACAGGGTTTGAGCAATCAGCCCCAGCATTTT.

The rearrangement uses TRBV24-1 and TRBJ2-5; 7 nucleotides agree with TRBD1. CDR1 is KGHDR and CDR2 is SFDVKD in the germline V gene. The CDR3 loop spans 17 amino acids. Unmatched junction bases numbered 13, after V lost 2 bases and J lost 5 bases. CDR3 nucleotide sequence: TGTGCCACCAGTGATTCGCCACCCGGACAGGCTGGGGAGACCCAGTACTTC. This gives the protein CATSDSPPGQAGETQYF.

The V and J genes are TRBV19 and TRBJ2-1, with 9 positions matching TRBD2. V lost 3 bases to trimming and J lost 9 bases; unmatched junction nucleotides: 9. Germline V gene lookup returns CDR1 LNHDA and CDR2 SQIVND (reference sequence). CDR3 length: 15 amino acids. CDR3 bases: TGTGCCAGTAGTATCGGCGGAGCGGGAGGCGGTGAGCAGTTCTTC. As protein: CASSIGGAGGGEQFF.

The V call is TRBV5-8, the J call TRBJ1-1; 10 nucleotides line up with TRBD1. Trimming removed 3 bases from V and 4 bases from J; junction bases left unmatched: 6. Germline V gene sequence: CDR1 SGHTS, CDR2 YDEGEE. This CDR3 contains 15 residues. The chain's CDR3 is CASSSWGQGFTEAFF. The DNA of the CDR3 is TGTGCCAGCAGCTCATGGGGACAGGGGTTCACTGAAGCTTTCTTT. Drawing the rest from reference TRBV5-8 and TRBJ1-1, the complete variable domain is EAGVTQSPTHLIKTRGQQATLRCSPISGHTSVYWYQQALGLGLQFLLWYDEGEERNRGNFPPRFSGRQFPNYSSELNVNALELEDSALYLCASSSWGQGFTEAFFGQGTRLTVV.

The rearrangement uses TRBV4-1 and TRBJ1-2; D not resolved. The germline V and J ends were trimmed by 1 base and 8 bases, with 20 bases remaining between them. There are 16 residues in the CDR3. CDR1 MGHRA and CDR2 YSYEKL come from the germline V gene. In DNA, the CDR3 is TGCGCCAGCAGCCAAGTCTCGAACGGAATGGGTGCCGGCTACACCTTC. Protein sequence: CASSQVSNGMGAGYTF.

The chain links TRBV12-3 or TRBV12-4 to TRBJ2-3; D remains ambiguous. With 6 bases removed from V and 7 bases from J, the gap between germline ends came to 14 bases. The CDR3 loop spans 13 amino acids. The CDR3 nucleotides read TGTGCCAGCAGCCACCGGGCCCCTTATACGCAGTATTTT. Encoded protein: CASSHRAPYTQYF.

The chain is built from TRBV28 and TRBJ2-7; D is unresolved. The CDR3 spans 12 residues. Trimming took off 8 bases at V and 3 bases at J, with 11 bases between the two ends. Germline CDR1 is MDHEN and CDR2 is SYDVKM. The CDR3 loop reads CASASSGYEQYF. The DNA for the CDR3 is TGTGCCAGCGCCTCGTCCGGCTACGAGCAGTACTTC.

J is TRBJ2-1 and V is TRBV7-9, with 10 bases that match TRBD1. J lost 7 bases, V lost 5 bases, and 8 bases had no gene match. There are 15 residues in the CDR3. Germline assignment: CDR1 SEHNR and CDR2 FQNEAQ (reference sequence). CDR3 in amino acids: CASSLTTGGGNEQFF. The CDR3 nucleotides read TGTGCCAGCAGCCTTACGACAGGGGGCGGGAATGAGCAGTTCTTC.

The chain carries TRBV13 and TRBJ2-5, with D possibly TRBD1 on 5 matching bases. V gave up 5 bases and J gave up 4 bases, with 14 bases separating them. This CDR3 contains 14 residues. The germline CDR1 and CDR2 sequences are PRHDT and FYEKMQ (reference sequence). The CDR3: CASSPEGVSETQYF. CDR3 coding DNA: TGTGCCAGCAGCCCGGAAGGGGTGTCAGAGACCCAGTACTTC.

J is TRBJ2-2 and V is TRBV13, with a tentative D call TRBD1 (5 bases). CDR1 and CDR2 (germline): PRHDT, FYEKMQ (reference sequence). V lost 2 bases to trimming and J lost 7 bases, with 14 bases between them. This CDR3 comprises 15 residues. The CDR3 reads CASSLIAGSSGELFF. The CDR3 DNA reads as TGTGCCAGCAGCTTAATTGCAGGGTCAAGCGGGGAGCTGTTTTTT. The full variable domain, in which reference TRBV13 and TRBJ2-2 provide the parts outside the CDR3, is AAGVIQSPRHLIKEKRETATLKCYPIPRHDTVYWYQQGPGQDPQFLISFYEKMQSDKGSIPDRFSAQQFSDYHSELNMSSLELGDSALYFCASSLIAGSSGELFFGEGSRLTVL.

The chain uses TRBV12-3 or TRBV12-4 and TRBJ2-4; no clear D. This CDR3 contains 13 residues. The ends were cut back, 5 bases at V and 5 bases at J, with 10 bases in the middle. The CDR3 DNA is TGTGCCAGCAGTAAGGACCCGCAAAACATTCAGTACTTC. This translates into CASSKDPQNIQYF.

The chain joins TRBV14 to TRBJ1-1; D unclear. The germline V and J ends were trimmed by 5 bases and 4 bases, with 11 bases remaining between them. Germline assignment: CDR1 SGHDN and CDR2 FVKESK. CDR3 size: 13 residues. CDR3 nucleotide sequence: TGTGCCAGCAGCGCCGGGCTGGGCACTGAAGCTTTCTTT. Its protein is CASSAGLGTEAFF. Full variable domain (rest looked up from reference TRBV14 and TRBJ1-1): EAGVTQFPSHSVIEKGQTVTLRCDPISGHDNLYWYRRVMGKEIKFLLHFVKESKQDESGMPNNRFLAERTGGTYSTLKVQPAELEDSGVYFCASSAGLGTEAFFGQGTRLTVV.

The J gene is TRBJ2-7, the V gene TRBV15; weak D call: TRBD2 (6 bases). Germline V lookup: CDR1 LNHNV, CDR2 YYDKDF (reference sequence). V lost 8 bases, J lost 5 bases, and 19 bases lay in between. The CDR3 has 14 residues. The CDR3 DNA reads as TGTGCCACCCAGTTTGGAGGGCGCGGAAACGAGCAGTACTTC. It translates to CATQFGGRGNEQYF.

V usage is TRBV14 and J usage is TRBJ1-2; D not certain. Germline V CDR1 and CDR2: SGHDN, FVKESK. V lost 4 bases and J lost 1, with 10 bases in between. The CDR3 totals 14 residues. CDR3 DNA: TGTGCCAGCAGCCTGCGACTTTTTAACTATGGCTACACCTTC. Amino acid sequence: CASSLRLFNYGYTF.

CDR3 nucleotide sequence: TGTGCCAGCAGCCAGTCAGGGAGCTTTCAGCCCCAGCATTTT. Translated: CASSQSGSFQPQHF. V and J are TRBV16 and TRBJ1-5, with D possibly matching TRBD1 (5 bases). V was clipped by 3 bases and J by 6 bases, with 12 bases between them. The CDR3 consists of 14 residues. CDR1 is KGHSY and CDR2 is FQNENV in the germline V gene.

The count of this clone is one. The chain couples TRBV12-3 or TRBV12-4 to TRBJ1-5; D might be TRBD1 (5 bases). The ends were cut back, 8 bases at V and 3 bases at J, with 11 bases in the middle. The CDR3 has 13 amino acids. The CDR3 nucleotides read TGTGCCAGCGGTCGGGACGTCAATCAGCCCCAGCATTTT. The encoded protein is CASGRDVNQPQHF.

Regarding this clone: Other DNA variants within this sample encode the same CDR3. The chain is built from TRBV5-1 and TRBJ1-2; no clear D gene. There are 12 residues in the CDR3. The germline V and J ends were trimmed by 0 bases and 5 bases, with 5 bases remaining between them. Germline V gene data show CDR1 as SGHRS and CDR2 as YFSETQ. CDR3 residues: CASSLVGYGYTF. CDR3 coding DNA: TGCGCCAGCAGCTTGGTCGGATATGGCTACACCTTC. Variable domain in full (rest from reference TRBV5-1 and TRBJ1-2): KAGVTQTPRYLIKTRGQQVTLSCSPISGHRSVSWYQQTPGQGLQFLFEYFSETQRNKGNFPGRFSGRQFSNSRSEMNVSTLELGDSALYLCASSLVGYGYTFGSGTRLTVV.

The V and J genes are TRBV5-1 and TRBJ2-3, with TRBD2 identical over 12 bases. J was trimmed by 3 bases and V by 1 base; bases with no gene match: 3. Germline-derived CDR1 and CDR2 are SGHRS and YFSETQ. CDR3 length: 16 residues. The CDR3: CASSLRLAGDTDTQYF. In DNA, the CDR3 is TGCGCCAGCAGCTTGCGACTAGCGGGAGATACAGATACGCAGTATTTT.

The rearrangement joins TRBV10-2 to TRBJ1-6, with 9 bases identical to TRBD1. Trimming at V came to 6 bases and at J to 7 bases, leaving 1 base not matched to a gene. The germline CDR1 and CDR2 sequences are WSHSY and SAAADI. CDR3 length: 13 amino acids. The CDR3 is CASRGQGNSPLHF. For the CDR3, the DNA is TGCGCCAGCAGAGGACAGGGGAATTCACCCCTCCACTTT.

J is TRBJ1-2 and V is TRBV14; perhaps TRBD1 as D (6 bases). Per the germline V gene, CDR1 is SGHDN and CDR2 is FVKESK. The CDR3 extends over 16 amino acids. The V end lost 4 bases, the J end lost 3 bases, and 18 bases lay between the germline ends. The CDR3 sequence is CASSPLGGTLDYGYTF. In DNA, the CDR3 is TGTGCCAGCAGCCCTCTGGGGGGGACACTTGACTATGGCTACACCTTC.

The chain uses TRBV30 and TRBJ2-7, with a weak D call TRBD2 (6 bases). Per the germline V gene, CDR1 is GTSNPN and CDR2 is SVGIG (reference sequence). V was clipped by 1 base and J by 5 bases, with 6 bases between them. The CDR3 runs 11 residues. Here the CDR3 DNA reads TGTGCCTGGAGTGCGGGGGACGAGCAGTACTTC. This codes for CAWSAGDEQYF.

V gene TRBV27 combines with J gene TRBJ2-1, with 8 bases aligning to TRBD1. This CDR3 is built from 15 residues. V lost 7 bases to trimming and J lost 6 bases; unmatched junction nucleotides: 11. CDR1 and CDR2 from the germline V gene are MNHEY and SMNVEV (reference sequence). CDR3 loop: CASKSPRQGFNEQFF. CDR3 DNA sequence: TGTGCCAGCAAATCCCCGAGACAGGGGTTCAATGAGCAGTTCTTC.

This clone came up once. The V gene is TRBV24-1, the J gene TRBJ2-1; 12 bases are shared with TRBD2. The length of the CDR3 is 15 residues. With 4 bases clipped from V and 7 bases from J, the junction kept 4 bases outside the gene matches. Germline lookup yields CDR1 KGHDR and CDR2 SFDVKD. The CDR3 region is CATSDPGLAGNEQFF. CDR3 DNA: TGTGCCACCAGTGACCCGGGACTAGCGGGTAATGAGCAGTTCTTC.

CDR3 protein: CASSLVGGNSPLHF. In DNA form, the CDR3 reads TGTGCCAGCAGCTTAGTCGGGGGGAATTCACCCCTCCACTTT. J is TRBJ1-6 and V is TRBV7-9; maybe TRBD1 (5 bases). V was pared by 1 base and J by 7 bases, with 8 bases between. This CDR3 spans 14 amino acids. Germline V lookup: CDR1 SEHNR, CDR2 FQNEAQ (reference sequence).

The chain recombines TRBV20-1 with TRBJ2-7; maybe TRBD1 (6 bases). The V gene's germline CDR1 is DFQATT and CDR2 SNEGSKA (reference sequence). This CDR3 has 11 amino acids. Trimming shortened V by 6 bases and J by 11 bases, and 17 bases separated the two germline ends. The CDR3 DNA reads TGCAGTGCCCATCTCCAGGGGCAGGAGTACTTC. It yields the protein CSAHLQGQEYF.

The gene calls are TRBV29-1 and TRBJ1-1, with D uncertain. Trimming cost V 4 bases and J 0 bases, with 9 bases left between them. CDR1 and CDR2 from the germline V gene are SQVTM and ANQGSEA. This CDR3 spans 13 amino acids. Here the CDR3 reads CSVGGSLNTEAFF. The CDR3 nucleotides are TGCAGCGTTGGGGGATCCCTGAACACTGAAGCTTTCTTT.